A single sample is the source of the 25 T cell receptor beta chains below, sequenced in a study of CD8+ T cells in alopecia areata. Documented treatment: oral pan-JAK inhibitor, 5-10 mg twice daily. Following RNA extraction, reverse transcription yielded cDNA that acted as the sequencing template. Profiling relied on immunoSEQ multiplex PCR, and the TCRdb table lists in-frame clones only, not all of them. The sample carries around 190,000 clones, about 64% recorded once. The sequencing used CD4+ T cells sorted from blood, collected at week 4, from a patient treated with tofacitinib. These receptors all stem from a human donor with alopecia areata.

The chain couples TRBV10-3 to TRBJ2-7; the D gene is possibly TRBD1 (6 bases). The CDR3 runs 16 residues. Germline V gene lookup returns CDR1 ENHRY and CDR2 SYGVKD. V was trimmed by 7 bases and J by 1 base, leaving 20 bases between them. CDR3 coding DNA: TGTGCCATCACCAAAACACAGAGTGGACAGTCCTACGAGCAGTACTTC. Its translation is CAITKTQSGQSYEQYF.

V usage is TRBV28 and J usage is TRBJ1-3; D may be TRBD1 (5 bases). With 8 bases removed from V and 0 bases from J, the gap between germline ends came to 23 bases. The length of the CDR3 is 18 residues. CDR1 and CDR2 from the germline V gene are MDHEN and SYDVKM. In nucleotides, the CDR3 is TGTGCCAGCGGGGGGACGTGGGGATCCCAAAACTCTGGAAACACCATATATTTT. Protein sequence: CASGGTWGSQNSGNTIYF.

This chain uses TRBV30 with TRBJ1-1; D call uncertain. V was shortened by 0 bases and J by 0 bases, with 5 bases between the two germline ends. In germline, CDR1 is GTSNPN, CDR2 SVGIG (reference sequence). The length of the CDR3 is 13 residues. The CDR3 bases are TGTGCCTGGAGTGTAGGTGTGAACACTGAAGCTTTCTTT. Its translation is CAWSVGVNTEAFF.

The V call is TRBV5-1, the J call TRBJ2-5; D is unresolved. The CDR3 is 12 amino acids. Germline CDR1 SGHRS, CDR2 YFSETQ. The ends were cut back, 4 bases at V and 1 base at J, with 5 bases in the middle. In nucleotides, the CDR3 is TGCGCCAGCAGCCAAGGCCAAGAGACCCAGTACTTC. Protein product: CASSQGQETQYF.

The V call is TRBV7-2, the J call TRBJ1-2, with TRBD1 matching 7 bases. Germline CDR1 is SGHTA and CDR2 is FQGNSA. Trimming removed 5 bases from V and 3 bases from J; junction bases left unmatched: 6. CDR3 length equals 14 residues. CDR3 DNA: TGTGCCAGCAGCGGACGACAGGGACACTATGGCTACACCTTC. Translating it yields CASSGRQGHYGYTF. Together with reference TRBV7-2 and TRBJ1-2, the CDR3 gives the full variable domain: GAGVSQSPSNKVTEKGKDVELRCDPISGHTALYWYRQSLGQGLEFLIYFQGNSAPDKSGLPSDRFSAERTGGSVSTLTIQRTQQEDSAVYLCASSGRQGHYGYTFGSGTRLTVV.

The rearrangement joins TRBV5-4 to TRBJ2-5; TRBD1 matches 10 bases. Germline V gives CDR1 SGHNT, CDR2 YYREEE (reference sequence). The CDR3 runs to 14 residues. J lost 4 bases, V lost 4 bases, and 4 bases had no gene match. CDR3 sequence: CASSVDRGRETQYF. DNA of the CDR3: TGTGCCAGCAGCGTAGACAGGGGGCGAGAGACCCAGTACTTC.

The chain uses TRBV29-1 and TRBJ1-1, with 7 bases aligning to TRBD1. V was clipped by 3 bases and J by 5 bases; unmatched bases: 3. The CDR3 loop spans 12 amino acids. CDR1 is SQVTM and CDR2 is ANQGSEA in the germline V gene. CDR3 bases: TGCAGCGTTGACAGGGGGTCTACTGAAGCTTTCTTT. It codes for CSVDRGSTEAFF.

This clone has just a few counts. The chain combines TRBV29-1 with TRBJ1-5; no clear D. The V gene's germline CDR1 is SQVTM and CDR2 ANQGSEA. V shed 6 bases and J shed 1 base, with 10 bases lying between them. This CDR3 has 13 residues. CDR3: CSVSGRSNQPQHF. The CDR3 region has the DNA TGCAGCGTGAGTGGAAGGAGCAATCAGCCCCAGCATTTT.

The chain has TRBV25-1 and TRBJ1-4; D remains ambiguous. CDR1 and CDR2 from the germline V gene are MGHDK and SYGVNS. Between the trimmed V and J ends, which lost 4 bases and 8 bases, there was a span of 5 bases. This CDR3 comprises 11 residues. DNA of the CDR3: TGTGCCAGCAGTGTAATGGAAAAACTGTTTTTT. It translates to CASSVMEKLFF.

Note on this clone: The sample carries other DNA sequences with the same CDR3. The rearrangement links TRBV6-5 to TRBJ2-3; D call uncertain. Germline assignment: CDR1 MNHEY and CDR2 SVGAGI. V was pared by 5 bases and J by 0 bases, with 0 bases between. The CDR3 consists of 11 residues. CDR3 region: CASSSTDTQYF. The CDR3 coding sequence is TGTGCCAGCAGTAGCACAGATACGCAGTATTTT.

This clone has only a few counts. The rearrangement joins TRBV2 to TRBJ2-7; no clear D gene. Germline CDR1 is SNHLY and CDR2 is FYNNEI. Trimming took off 8 bases at V and 3 bases at J, with 8 bases between the two ends. CDR3 length: 11 amino acids. DNA for the CDR3: TGTGCCAGCTACGTCGGCTACGAGCAGTACTTC. It yields the protein CASYVGYEQYF. Combining the CDR3 with reference TRBV2 and TRBJ2-7 gives the whole variable domain EPEVTQTPSHQVTQMGQEVILRCVPISNHLYFYWYRQILGQKVEFLVSFYNNEISEKSEIFDDQFSVERPDGSNFTLKIRSTKLEDSAMYFCASYVGYEQYFGPGTRLTVT.

This chain joins TRBV6-5 and TRBJ1-2; D is unclear. Trimming left V 8 bases short and J 0 bases short, with 10 bases between. There are 13 residues in the CDR3. Germline V gene sequence: CDR1 MNHEY, CDR2 SVGAGI. CDR3 in DNA: TGTGCCAGCGTCGGCAGGACTAACTATGGCTACACCTTC. This gives the protein CASVGRTNYGYTF.

The rearrangement links TRBV9 to TRBJ2-1; 8 bases map to TRBD2. V lost 2 bases and J lost 5; bases outside the gene matches: 6. Germline CDR1 SGDLS, CDR2 YYNGEE. This CDR3 spans 15 amino acids. Written as DNA, the CDR3 is TGTGCCAGCAGCGTCCTTGCGGGGGGACACAATGAGCAGTTCTTC. This sequence encodes CASSVLAGGHNEQFF.

This chain connects TRBV5-1 to TRBJ2-1; tentatively, D is TRBD2 (6 bases). The CDR3 runs to 13 residues. CDR1 SGHRS and CDR2 YFSETQ come from the germline V gene. Deletions cut 9 bases from V and 0 bases from J, with 10 bases between. The CDR3, as DNA: TGCGCCACCGGAGGGTCCTCCTACAATGAGCAGTTCTTC. Encoded protein: CATGGSSYNEQFF.

The chain has TRBV2 and TRBJ1-6, with a weak D call TRBD1 (5 bases). This CDR3 contains 15 residues. The V end lost 8 bases, the J end lost 2 bases, and 13 bases lay between the germline ends. Germline V gives CDR1 SNHLY, CDR2 FYNNEI. For the CDR3, the DNA is TGTGCCAGCCGAGGCAGGGTCGCCTATAATTCACCCCTCCACTTT. It codes for CASRGRVAYNSPLHF.

The CDR3 DNA sequence: TGTGCCAGCAGCCCCCAGTCCGGGGCCACGCAGTATTTT. It yields the protein CASSPQSGATQYF. The V and J genes are TRBV13 and TRBJ2-3; tentatively, D is TRBD1 or TRBD2 (5 bases each). Trimming pared 5 bases from V and 9 bases from J, leaving 15 bases between. The CDR3 is made up of 13 amino acids. Looked up from germline, CDR1 is PRHDT and CDR2 is FYEKMQ (reference sequence). Using reference TRBV13 and TRBJ2-3 for the parts outside the CDR3, the full variable domain is AAGVIQSPRHLIKEKRETATLKCYPIPRHDTVYWYQQGPGQDPQFLISFYEKMQSDKGSIPDRFSAQQFSDYHSELNMSSLELGDSALYFCASSPQSGATQYFGPGTRLTVL.

This chain connects TRBV7-2 to TRBJ2-7; no reliable D call. V shed 6 bases and J shed 3 bases, with 15 bases lying between them. The CDR3 extends over 14 amino acids. CDR1 and CDR2 (germline): SGHTA, FQGNSA. This chain's CDR3 is CASRRANTDYEQYF. The CDR3, as DNA: TGTGCCAGCAGAAGAGCGAACACCGACTACGAGCAGTACTTC.

V gene TRBV27 combines with J gene TRBJ2-3; 11 nucleotides match TRBD2. In germline, CDR1 is MNHEY, CDR2 SMNVEV (reference sequence). The CDR3 is 16 residues long. V lost 6 bases, J lost 1 base, and 6 bases stayed unmatched. CDR3 nucleotide sequence: TGTGCCAGCAGGACCCTAGCGGGGGGCCGCACAGATACGCAGTATTTT. It specifies CASRTLAGGRTDTQYF.

The chain carries TRBV7-8 and TRBJ2-2; D gene uncertain. V lost 6 bases to trimming and J lost 0 bases, with 11 bases between them. This CDR3 is built from 15 residues. The germline V gene has CDR1 SGHVS and CDR2 FQNEAQ. The CDR3 region has the DNA TGTGCCAGCAGTGCAGCCTTCGCGAACACCGGGGAGCTGTTTTTT. This translates into CASSAAFANTGELFF.

The CDR3 is CSVEAQQRNTDTQYF. The CDR3, as DNA: TGCAGCGTTGAAGCACAACAGAGAAACACAGATACGCAGTATTTT. J is TRBJ2-3 and V is TRBV29-1, with D hard to call. Deletions cut 1 base from V and 2 bases from J, with 13 bases between. This CDR3 spans 15 amino acids. Germline lookup yields CDR1 SQVTM and CDR2 ANQGSEA.

J is TRBJ1-6 and V is TRBV5-4, with D perhaps matching TRBD1 (5 bases). The CDR3 extends over 15 amino acids. V was cut by 4 bases and J by 9 bases, with 17 bases left in between. Germline values: CDR1 SGHNT, CDR2 YYREEE (reference sequence). CDR3 nucleotide sequence: TGTGCCAGCAGCCTCCGGGACGTCCGGAGTTCACCCCTCCACTTT. Translated, it gives CASSLRDVRSSPLHF. Drawing the rest from reference TRBV5-4 and TRBJ1-6, the complete variable domain is ETGVTQSPTHLIKTRGQQVTLRCSSQSGHNTVSWYQQALGQGPQFIFQYYREEENGRGNFPPRFSGLQFPNYSSELNVNALELDDSALYLCASSLRDVRSSPLHFGNGTRLTVT.

V gene TRBV29-1 combines with J gene TRBJ1-1; TRBD1 matches 7 bases. The CDR3 is 14 residues long. The ends lost 2 bases at V and 5 bases at J; junction bases unmatched: 8. CDR1 SQVTM and CDR2 ANQGSEA come from the germline V gene. The CDR3 DNA is TGCAGCGTTGAAAACAGGGGCAGTCGAACTGAAGCTTTCTTT. Amino acids: CSVENRGSRTEAFF.

The rearrangement links TRBV5-1 to TRBJ1-4; 7 bases map to TRBD1. The CDR3 has 14 residues. The germline V gene encodes CDR1 SGHRS and CDR2 YFSETQ. V dropped 4 bases and J dropped 2; count of bases not matched to a gene: 2. CDR3 amino acids: CASSLQGTNEKLFF. The CDR3 region has the DNA TGCGCCAGCAGCCTACAGGGGACTAATGAAAAACTGTTTTTT. The full variable domain, rest sourced from reference TRBV5-1 and TRBJ1-4, is KAGVTQTPRYLIKTRGQQVTLSCSPISGHRSVSWYQQTPGQGLQFLFEYFSETQRNKGNFPGRFSGRQFSNSRSEMNVSTLELGDSALYLCASSLQGTNEKLFFGSGTQLSVL.

This clone has a single count. The gene calls are TRBV30 and TRBJ2-3; 11 nucleotides line up with TRBD2. The V segment lost 0 bases and the J segment 7 bases; nucleotides outside the gene matches: 3. The CDR3 is 14 residues long. The V gene's germline CDR1 is GTSNPN and CDR2 SVGIG (reference sequence). The CDR3 DNA reads as TGTGCCTGGAGTGTTAGCGGGGGGGCGCATACGCAGTATTTT. Translating it yields CAWSVSGGAHTQYF.

This chain joins TRBV29-1 and TRBJ2-7; maybe TRBD1 (6 bases). This CDR3 spans 13 amino acids. CDR1 is SQVTM, CDR2 ANQGSEA, per germline. V was pared by 3 bases and J by 2 bases, with 11 bases between. CDR3 region: CSVEMAGAYEQYF. The DNA of the CDR3 is TGCAGCGTTGAGATGGCAGGGGCCTACGAGCAGTACTTC.